A selection of T cell receptor beta chains follows, all from one sample in a study of blood T cell repertoires in COVID-19. Sequencing used immunoSEQ multiplex PCR; TCRdb keeps in-frame clones, though not all of them. The table has about 160,000 clones, approximately 87% seen once. The sequencing sample was made of peripheral blood. Every receptor here comes from a woman between 65 and 79 years old with acute or convalescent COVID-19. Each CDR3 is given with its conserved first and last residue. The D gene is left open where the match is weak. Clone size appears in some rows only: once, few, many, or a class for an expanded clone.

v_call,d_call,j_call,clone_size,cdr3_nt,cdr3_aa
TRBV19,TRBD2,TRBJ2-1,-,TGTGCCAGTAGTATGACTAGCGGATGGACTAATGAGCAGTTCTTC,CASSMTSGWTNEQFF
TRBV5-1,-,TRBJ1-6,once,TGCGCCAGCAGCTCTCGGAGCTCCTATAATTCACCCCTCCACTTT,CASSSRSSYNSPLHF
TRBV12-3/TRBV12-4,-,TRBJ2-1,-,TGTGCCAGCAACATAGGGGGAAATGAGCAGTTCTTC,CASNIGGNEQFF
TRBV11-2,TRBD1,TRBJ2-2,-,TGTGCCAGCAGAAAGGGACAGGGAATCGGGGAGCTGTTTTTT,CASRKGQGIGELFF
TRBV28,-,TRBJ1-5,-,TGTGCCAGCAGCAATATGGGACTTGCCAATCAGCCCCAGCATTTT,CASSNMGLANQPQHF
TRBV19,-,TRBJ2-3,-,TGTGCCAGTAGTAGGAGGGCCGCATCTAGCACAGATACGCAGTATTTT,CASSRRAASSTDTQYF
TRBV7-9,TRBD1,TRBJ2-3,-,TGTGCCAGCAGCTTCCCGAGAGGGGGCGGCACAGATACGCAGTATTTT,CASSFPRGGGTDTQYF
TRBV7-2,TRBD1,TRBJ1-6,-,TGTGCCAGCAGCCAAACGGGACAGAATTCACCCCTCCACTTT,CASSQTGQNSPLHF
TRBV7-2,TRBD1,TRBJ1-6,-,TGTGCCAGCAGCGCCGAGGGGGCCCATAATTCACCCCTCCACTTT,CASSAEGAHNSPLHF
TRBV7-9,TRBD2,TRBJ2-1,once,TGTGCCAGCAGCTTTGCGGGAGGGCCTCGGAATGAGCAGTTCTTC,CASSFAGGPRNEQFF
TRBV7-3,-,TRBJ1-1,-,TGTGCCAGCAGTCCGGGACGGGAGTACACTGAAGCTTTCTTT,CASSPGREYTEAFF
TRBV29-1,-,TRBJ2-5,-,TGCAGCGCTGGACAGCAAGAGACCCAGTACTTC,CSAGQQETQYF
TRBV4-3,TRBD1,TRBJ1-5,-,TGCGCCAGCAGCCAAGATTACAGGGGAAATCAGCCCCAGCATTTT,CASSQDYRGNQPQHF
TRBV4-1,TRBD2,TRBJ2-1,-,TGCGCCAGCAGCCAGCTGGGACTAGCGGGAGGCGTCTCCTACAATGAGCAGTTCTTC,CASSQLGLAGGVSYNEQFF